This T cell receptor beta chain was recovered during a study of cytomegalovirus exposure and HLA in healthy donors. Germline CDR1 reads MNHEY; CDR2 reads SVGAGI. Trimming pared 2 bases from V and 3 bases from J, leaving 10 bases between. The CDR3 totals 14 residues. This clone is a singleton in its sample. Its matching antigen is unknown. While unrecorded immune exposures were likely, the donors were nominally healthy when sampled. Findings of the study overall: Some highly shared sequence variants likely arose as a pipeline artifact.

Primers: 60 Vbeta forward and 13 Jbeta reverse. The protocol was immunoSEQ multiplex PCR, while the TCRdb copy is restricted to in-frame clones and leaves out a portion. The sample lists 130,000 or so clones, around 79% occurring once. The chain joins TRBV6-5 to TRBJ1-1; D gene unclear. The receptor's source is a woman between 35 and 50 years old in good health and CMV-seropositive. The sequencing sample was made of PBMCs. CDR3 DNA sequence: TGTGCCAGCAGTTACGGGATGGAGGACACTGAAGCTTTCTTT. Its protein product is CASSYGMEDTEAFF.